The 28 T cell receptor beta chains below all came from one sample that was sequenced in a study of cytomegalovirus exposure and HLA in healthy donors. PCR employed 60 Vbeta and 13 Jbeta primers. Only in-frame clones appear in the TCRdb table, and some are missing; sequencing was by immunoSEQ multiplex PCR. Of around 200,000 clones listed, just over 75% are singletons. Sequenced sample: PBMCs. The receptors were sampled from a woman younger than 45 in good health and CMV-seropositive.

The genes are TRBV4-3 and TRBJ2-7, with a weak D call TRBD1 (6 bases). Germline V CDR1 and CDR2: LGHNA, YSLEER. Trimming removed 0 bases at V and 3 bases at J, with 12 bases between. CDR3 length: 15 residues. The CDR3 spells CASSQDQRRGYEQYF. The CDR3 bases are TGCGCCAGCAGCCAAGACCAACGCAGGGGCTACGAGCAGTACTTC.

In this sample, this clone turned up a few times. This chain links TRBV4-3 with TRBJ1-1; D ambiguous. Germline lookup yields CDR1 LGHNA and CDR2 YSLEER. The V and J ends lost 5 bases and 5 bases respectively, with 12 bases between them. This CDR3 comprises 13 residues. For the CDR3, the DNA is TGCGCCAGCAGCGTGAAACTCGGTACTGAAGCTTTCTTT. It is translated as CASSVKLGTEAFF.

A note on this clone: Additional DNA sequences in this sample encode the identical CDR3. The rearrangement links TRBV30 to TRBJ1-4; unclear D gene. Trimming cost V 2 bases and J 8 bases, with 12 bases left between them. The CDR3 spans 13 residues. Germline lookup yields CDR1 GTSNPN and CDR2 SVGIG (reference sequence). In DNA, the CDR3 is TGTGCCTGGAGTTTCTCCGGGAACGAAAAACTGTTTTTT. Translated: CAWSFSGNEKLFF.

The chain uses TRBV2 and TRBJ2-7; TRBD2 matches at 8 bases. This CDR3 region has 13 residues. The germline CDR1 and CDR2 sequences are SNHLY and FYNNEI. Germline trimming cut 7 bases from V and 2 bases from J; bases unmatched to any gene: 4. The CDR3 sequence: CASKAGGPYEQYF. DNA of the CDR3: TGTGCCAGCAAGGCGGGAGGACCCTACGAGCAGTACTTC. The full variable domain, its missing parts supplied by reference TRBV2 and TRBJ2-7, is EPEVTQTPSHQVTQMGQEVILRCVPISNHLYFYWYRQILGQKVEFLVSFYNNEISEKSEIFDDQFSVERPDGSNFTLKIRSTKLEDSAMYFCASKAGGPYEQYFGPGTRLTVT.

The table lists this clone with a count of one. This chain uses TRBV7-9 with TRBJ1-3; D might be TRBD1 (6 bases). Deletions cut 2 bases from V and 0 bases from J, with 11 bases between. Germline V lookup: CDR1 SEHNR, CDR2 FQNEAQ (reference sequence). The CDR3 is made up of 16 amino acids. The DNA for the CDR3 is TGTGCCAGCAGCTTATTTGACAGGCTCTCTGGAAACACCATATATTTT. Its protein product is CASSLFDRLSGNTIYF.

This clone turned up a few times. The CDR3 sequence: CASSIRDRGTGELFF. CDR3 nucleotides: TGTGCCAGCAGCATCCGGGACAGGGGAACCGGGGAGCTGTTTTTT. V gene TRBV11-2 combines with J gene TRBJ2-2; the match to TRBD1 covers 10 bases. This CDR3 has 15 residues. Trimming at V came to 5 bases and at J to 5 bases, leaving 5 bases not matched to a gene. The germline V gene has CDR1 SGHAT and CDR2 FQNNGV. Drawing the rest from reference TRBV11-2 and TRBJ2-2, the complete variable domain is EAGVAQSPRYKIIEKRQSVAFWCNPISGHATLYWYQQILGQGPKLLIQFQNNGVVDDSQLPKDRFSAERLKGVDSTLKIQPAKLEDSAVYLCASSIRDRGTGELFFGEGSRLTVL.

The chain couples TRBV27 to TRBJ2-2; no firm D call. The CDR3 is 15 residues long. Looked up from germline, CDR1 is MNHEY and CDR2 is SMNVEV (reference sequence). Trimming took 3 bases from V and 0 from J, leaving 8 bases between them. The CDR3 coding sequence is TGTGCCAGCAGTTTTTTCCCCGCGAACACCGGGGAGCTGTTTTTT. Translation gives CASSFFPANTGELFF.

V gene TRBV11-2 combines with J gene TRBJ2-5, with 14 nucleotides matching TRBD2. Per germline, CDR1 SGHAT and CDR2 FQNNGV. Germline trimming cut 8 bases from V and 6 bases from J; bases unmatched to any gene: 5. There are 14 residues in the CDR3. The CDR3 region is CASLGLAGEKTQYF. For the CDR3, the DNA is TGTGCCAGCTTGGGACTAGCGGGAGAGAAGACCCAGTACTTC.

This rearrangement joins TRBV5-5 to TRBJ2-7, with D possibly being TRBD1 (6 bases). The CDR3 covers 16 residues. Trimming took off 6 bases at V and 1 base at J, with 20 bases between the two ends. Germline loops: CDR1 SGHKS, CDR2 YYEKEE (reference sequence). The DNA of the CDR3 is TGTGCCAGCACAAGGGGAGAGGGACACTCATCCTACGAGCAGTACTTC. As protein: CASTRGEGHSSYEQYF.

The rearrangement joins TRBV27 to TRBJ2-7; weak D call: TRBD2 (5 bases). Germline-derived CDR1 and CDR2 are MNHEY and SMNVEV (reference sequence). Trimming removed 3 bases at V and 6 bases at J, with 9 bases between. CDR3 length: 12 residues. CDR3 sequence: CASSFGGTEQYF. The CDR3 region has the DNA TGTGCCAGCAGTTTTGGAGGCACCGAGCAGTACTTC.

This clone came up a few times. The J gene is TRBJ1-5, the V gene TRBV27; 12 bases line up with TRBD1. The CDR3 consists of 19 residues. V was clipped by 4 bases and J by 0 bases; unmatched bases: 10. Germline lookup yields CDR1 MNHEY and CDR2 SMNVEV (reference sequence). In DNA, the CDR3 is TGTGCCAGCAGTTCCCAGGGACAGGGGGCATCCAATAGCAATCAGCCCCAGCATTTT. Residues: CASSSQGQGASNSNQPQHF.

The CDR3 sequence is CASSEYGQGRYEQYF. The CDR3 bases are TGTGCCAGCAGTGAATACGGTCAGGGTCGCTACGAGCAGTACTTC. This chain uses TRBV25-1 with TRBJ2-7, with a possible D match to TRBD1 (5 bases). CDR3 length: 15 amino acids. V was trimmed by 0 bases and J by 3 bases, leaving 12 bases between them. CDR1 and CDR2 from the germline V gene are MGHDK and SYGVNS.

The J gene is TRBJ2-1, the V gene TRBV21-1; TRBD1 is the table's D call and was not checked against the DNA. TRBV21-1 is listed as a pseudogene. The CDR3 is 15 amino acids. CDR3 in amino acids: CASSNWRQSYNEQFF. The CDR3 bases are TGTGCCAGCAGCAATTGGAGACAGAGCTACAATGAGCAGTTCTTC.

V and J are TRBV7-2 and TRBJ1-1, with 8 bases that match TRBD1. Looked up from germline, CDR1 is SGHTA and CDR2 is FQGNSA. The V gene end was trimmed by 6 bases and the J gene end by 8 bases; junction bases not matched to a gene: 8. The CDR3 is 13 residues long. CDR3 nucleotides: TGTGCCAGCAGTCCGGACAGGGCTTTCGAAGCTTTCTTT. Its translation is CASSPDRAFEAFF.

The V call is TRBV5-6, the J call TRBJ2-7, with a tentative D call TRBD1 (5 bases). Germline values: CDR1 SGHDT, CDR2 YYEEEE. The V and J ends lost 3 bases and 2 bases respectively, with 9 bases between them. CDR3 size: 13 residues. CDR3 region: CASSWGDPYEQYF. The CDR3 DNA reads TGTGCCAGCAGCTGGGGCGACCCCTACGAGCAGTACTTC.

The table lists this clone with a count of one. The chain is built from TRBV5-1 and TRBJ2-1; 10 bases fit TRBD2. Germline loops: CDR1 SGHRS, CDR2 YFSETQ. The CDR3 runs to 17 residues. Germline trimming cut 1 base from V and 7 bases from J; bases unmatched to any gene: 11. CDR3 in DNA: TGCGCCAGCAGCTTGCGGCCTAGCGGGAGTGTAATGAATGAGCAGTTCTTC. Amino acids: CASSLRPSGSVMNEQFF. The full variable domain, its missing parts supplied by reference TRBV5-1 and TRBJ2-1, is KAGVTQTPRYLIKTRGQQVTLSCSPISGHRSVSWYQQTPGQGLQFLFEYFSETQRNKGNFPGRFSGRQFSNSRSEMNVSTLELGDSALYLCASSLRPSGSVMNEQFFGPGTRLTVL.

The chain recombines TRBV19 with TRBJ2-5, with 7 nucleotides matching TRBD1. V trimming: 3 bases; J trimming: 0 bases; junction bases outside the gene matches: 4. Germline CDR1 LNHDA, CDR2 SQIVND (reference sequence). This CDR3 comprises 15 residues. The CDR3 is CASSIKTGNQETQYF. CDR3 DNA sequence: TGTGCCAGTAGTATCAAGACAGGGAACCAAGAGACCCAGTACTTC.

The V and J genes are TRBV9 and TRBJ1-6; D gene uncertain. The CDR3 sequence is 15 residues long. Trimming took 1 base from V and 9 from J, leaving 14 bases between them. Germline loops: CDR1 SGDLS, CDR2 YYNGEE. CDR3 sequence reads: CASSVQPGKGSPLHF. CDR3 bases: TGTGCCAGCAGCGTACAGCCGGGGAAAGGTTCACCCCTCCACTTT.

J is TRBJ1-4 and V is TRBV2, with D possibly matching TRBD1 (6 bases). V was shortened by 8 bases and J by 3 bases, with 13 bases between the two germline ends. The CDR3 is made up of 14 amino acids. Germline V CDR1 and CDR2: SNHLY, FYNNEI. The CDR3 here is CASRADSANEKLFF. The CDR3 region has the DNA TGTGCCAGCCGGGCGGACAGCGCTAATGAAAAACTGTTTTTT.

The chain combines TRBV5-1 with TRBJ1-1; D is uncertain. The V gene lost 1 base and the J gene lost 4 bases, with 20 bases spanning the gap. The germline gives CDR1 SGHRS, CDR2 YFSETQ. The CDR3 is 17 amino acids. CDR3 nucleotide sequence: TGCGCCAGCAGCTTGTCATTCGCGGGCCCCTGGGGCACTGAAGCTTTCTTT. Translation gives CASSLSFAGPWGTEAFF. The complete variable domain, with remaining parts taken from reference TRBV5-1 and TRBJ1-1, reads KAGVTQTPRYLIKTRGQQVTLSCSPISGHRSVSWYQQTPGQGLQFLFEYFSETQRNKGNFPGRFSGRQFSNSRSEMNVSTLELGDSALYLCASSLSFAGPWGTEAFFGQGTRLTVV.

This clone has more than one count but fewer than ten. The V call is TRBV30, the J call TRBJ1-1; D remains ambiguous. The V and J ends lost 3 bases and 0 bases respectively, with 8 bases between them. Germline-derived CDR1 and CDR2 are GTSNPN and SVGIG (reference sequence). This CDR3 region has 13 residues. CDR3 residues: CAWRETLNTEAFF. The CDR3 bases are TGTGCCTGGAGGGAGACGCTGAACACTGAAGCTTTCTTT.

The rearrangement joins TRBV6-1 to TRBJ1-2; D ambiguous. Trimming removed 4 bases from V and 8 bases from J, with 8 bases in between. This CDR3 is built from 11 residues. Germline CDR1 is MNHNS and CDR2 is SASEGT. CDR3 sequence (DNA): TGTGCCAGCAGTGGTAACTGGGGCTACACCTTC. It encodes CASSGNWGYTF.

The chain carries TRBV5-4 and TRBJ1-2; 7 bases match TRBD1. The J segment lost 7 bases and the V segment lost 4 bases, leaving 10 bases of the junction unmatched. The CDR3 runs 14 residues. The germline CDR1 and CDR2 sequences are SGHNT and YYREEE (reference sequence). The CDR3 sequence is CASSIDREASGYTF. The CDR3 nucleotides read TGTGCCAGCAGCATCGACAGGGAAGCAAGTGGCTACACCTTC.

This chain uses TRBV7-2 with TRBJ2-3; 14 nucleotides align to TRBD2. The length of the CDR3 is 15 residues. Germline V CDR1 and CDR2: SGHTA, FQGNSA. V trimming: 1 base; J trimming: 10 bases; junction bases outside the gene matches: 4. For the CDR3, the DNA is TGTGCCAGCAGCTTAGGACTAGCGGGAGGGCCATCGCAGTATTTT. Translation gives CASSLGLAGGPSQYF.

The chain has TRBV7-2 and TRBJ1-2; D gene unclear. Germline V gene sequence: CDR1 SGHTA, CDR2 FQGNSA. Between the trimmed V and J ends, which lost 5 bases and 4 bases, there was a span of 11 bases. The CDR3 spans 13 residues. The CDR3 DNA follows: TGTGCCAGCAGCCCATCGACTGTCTATGGCTACACCTTC. Translation: CASSPSTVYGYTF.

The CDR3 region is CASSYSTGYGYTF. CDR3 nucleotide sequence: TGTGCCAGCAGTTACTCGACGGGGTATGGCTACACCTTC. The chain couples TRBV6-5 to TRBJ1-2; D call uncertain. Trimming took off 0 bases at V and 5 bases at J, with 7 bases between the two ends. Germline V gives CDR1 MNHEY, CDR2 SVGAGI. The CDR3 has 13 amino acids.

This chain links TRBV7-7 with TRBJ2-7; TRBD2 is a possible D gene (5 bases). Trimming stripped 3 bases from V and 6 bases from J, with 12 bases between. The CDR3 contains 13 residues. Germline loops: CDR1 SSHAT, CDR2 FNYEAQ (reference sequence). In nucleotides, the CDR3 is TGTGCCAGCAGCTTGGAGGCAGCCGGCGAGCAGTACTTC. It is translated as CASSLEAAGEQYF.

V and J are TRBV2 and TRBJ2-3; D unresolved. This CDR3 has 11 residues. The ends were cut back, 3 bases at V and 7 bases at J, with 5 bases in the middle. CDR1 and CDR2 from the germline V gene are SNHLY and FYNNEI. DNA of the CDR3: TGTGCCAGCAGTGACAGGAATACGCAGTATTTT. Amino acid sequence: CASSDRNTQYF.